The clone carrying this T cell receptor beta chain appeared many times. Its specificity is not known. These data belong to a study of T cells in Graves' hyperthyroidism and ophthalmopathy. Overall study findings and caveats: Clonotypes that were expanded in thyroid above 0.001 mostly appeared in blood too.

The source material, RNA transcripts, was used to amplify TCR beta CDR3 regions. HTBI primers were employed in a first-round RT-PCR of the TCR CDR3. Each CDR3 protein gets one entry after TCRdb re-called the multiplex PCR reads with MiXCR. The sample yields about 290,000 distinct CDR3 sequences, about 15% seen once. The CDR3 is made up of 13 amino acids. The V end was cut by 6 bases, the J end by 3 bases, with 12 bases between. CDR1 is MGHDK and CDR2 is SYGVNS in the germline V gene. V and J are TRBV25-1 and TRBJ2-7; weak D call: TRBD1 (7 bases). This sequence originates from a man aged 25-40 years with Graves' hyperthyroidism. The sequencing sample was made of blood. The CDR3 is CASRDQGGYEQYF. CDR3 in DNA: TGTGCCAGCAGAGACCAGGGGGGCTACGAGCAGTACTTC.